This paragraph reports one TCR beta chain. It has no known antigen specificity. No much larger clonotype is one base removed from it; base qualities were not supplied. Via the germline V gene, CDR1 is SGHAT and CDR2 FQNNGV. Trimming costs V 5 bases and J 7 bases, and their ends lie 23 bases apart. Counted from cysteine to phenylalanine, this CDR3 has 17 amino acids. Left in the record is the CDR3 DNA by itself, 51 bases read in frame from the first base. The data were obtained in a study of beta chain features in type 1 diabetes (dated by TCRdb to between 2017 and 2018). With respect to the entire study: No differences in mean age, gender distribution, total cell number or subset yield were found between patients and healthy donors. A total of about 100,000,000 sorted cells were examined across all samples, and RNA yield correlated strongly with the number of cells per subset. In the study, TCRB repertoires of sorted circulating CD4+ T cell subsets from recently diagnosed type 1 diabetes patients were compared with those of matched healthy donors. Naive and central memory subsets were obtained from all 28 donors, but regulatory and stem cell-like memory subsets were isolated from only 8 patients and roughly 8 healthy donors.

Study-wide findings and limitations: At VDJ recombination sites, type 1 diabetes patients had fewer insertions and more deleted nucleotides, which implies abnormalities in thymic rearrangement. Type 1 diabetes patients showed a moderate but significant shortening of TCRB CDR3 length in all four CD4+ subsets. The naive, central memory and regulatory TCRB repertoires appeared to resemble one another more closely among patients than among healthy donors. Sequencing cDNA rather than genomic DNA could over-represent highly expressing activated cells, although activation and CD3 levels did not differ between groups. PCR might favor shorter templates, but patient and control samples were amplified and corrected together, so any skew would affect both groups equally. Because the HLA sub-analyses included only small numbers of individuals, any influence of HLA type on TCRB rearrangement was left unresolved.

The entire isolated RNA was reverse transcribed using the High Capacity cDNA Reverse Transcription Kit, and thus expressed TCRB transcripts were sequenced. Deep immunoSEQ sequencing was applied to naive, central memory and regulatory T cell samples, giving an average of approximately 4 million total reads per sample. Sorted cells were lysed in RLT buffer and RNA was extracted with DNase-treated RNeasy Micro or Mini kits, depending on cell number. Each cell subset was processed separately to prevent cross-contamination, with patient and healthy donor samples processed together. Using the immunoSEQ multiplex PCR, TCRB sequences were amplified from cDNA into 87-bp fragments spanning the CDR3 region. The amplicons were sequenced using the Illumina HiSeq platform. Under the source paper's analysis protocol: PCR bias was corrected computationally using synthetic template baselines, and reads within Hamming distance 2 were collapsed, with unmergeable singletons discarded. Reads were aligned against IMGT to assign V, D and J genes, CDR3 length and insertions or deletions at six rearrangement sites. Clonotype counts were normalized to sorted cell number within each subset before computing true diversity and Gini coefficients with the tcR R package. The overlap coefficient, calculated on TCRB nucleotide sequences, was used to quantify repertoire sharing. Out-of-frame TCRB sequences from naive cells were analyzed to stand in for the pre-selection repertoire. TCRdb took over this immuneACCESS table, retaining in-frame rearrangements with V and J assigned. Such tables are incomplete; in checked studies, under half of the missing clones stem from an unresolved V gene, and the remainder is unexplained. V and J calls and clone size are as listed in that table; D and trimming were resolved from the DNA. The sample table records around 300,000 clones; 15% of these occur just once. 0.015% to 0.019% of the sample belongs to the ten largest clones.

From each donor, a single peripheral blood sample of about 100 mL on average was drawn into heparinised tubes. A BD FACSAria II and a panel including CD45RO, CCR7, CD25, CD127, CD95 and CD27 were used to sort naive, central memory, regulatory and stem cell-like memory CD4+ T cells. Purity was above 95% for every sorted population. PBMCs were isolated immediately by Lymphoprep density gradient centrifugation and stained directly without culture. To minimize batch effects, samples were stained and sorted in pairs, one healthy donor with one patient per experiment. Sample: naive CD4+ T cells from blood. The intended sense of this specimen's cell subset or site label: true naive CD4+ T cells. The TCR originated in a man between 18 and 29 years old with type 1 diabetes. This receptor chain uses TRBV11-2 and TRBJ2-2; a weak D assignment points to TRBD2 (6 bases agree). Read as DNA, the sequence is TGTGCCAGCAGCCCCCTCCAACTTCCGAGGAGGGGCGGGGAGCTGTTTTTT. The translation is CASSPLQLPRRGGELFF.